Shown below are 15 T cell receptor beta chains from a single sample sequenced in a study of early T cells in non-severe SARS-CoV-2 infection. In TCRdb, the 5' RACE reads were re-called with MiXCR into one record per CDR3 protein. The sample holds around 57,000 distinct CDR3 sequences; approximately 8% are singletons and the top ten take over 8%. Sequencing input: whole blood. These receptors all stem from an adult who was a healthcare worker with PCR-confirmed SARS-CoV-2 infection or an uninfected control (not recorded which).

This clonotype was detected ten times or more. This rearrangement joins TRBV2 to TRBJ2-1, with a possible D match to TRBD2 (5 bases). V lost 8 bases, J lost 0 bases, and 14 bases lay in between. CDR3 length: 15 residues. Germline V gene data show CDR1 as SNHLY and CDR2 as FYNNEI. DNA of the CDR3: TGTGCCAGCCTAGACCTAGGGAGCTCCTACAATGAGCAGTTCTTC. It is translated as CASLDLGSSYNEQFF.

This clonotype was detected only once. V usage is TRBV19 and J usage is TRBJ1-5; 8 bases agree with TRBD1. The V segment lost 2 bases and the J segment 1 base; nucleotides outside the gene matches: 4. Germline V CDR1 and CDR2: LNHDA, SQIVND (reference sequence). The CDR3 spans 16 residues. CDR3 nucleotides: TGTGCCAGTAGTATACTCCAGGGGGCGAGCAATCAGCCCCAGCATTTT. This translates into CASSILQGASNQPQHF.

The sample holds a few counts of this clonotype. This rearrangement joins TRBV7-9 to TRBJ2-2; the match to TRBD1 covers 9 bases. This CDR3 comprises 16 residues. CDR1 SEHNR and CDR2 FQNEAQ come from the germline V gene (reference sequence). V was clipped by 5 bases and J by 4 bases; unmatched bases: 8. CDR3 DNA: TGTGCCAGCAGCCCGGGACAGGGAGTATTCACCGGGGAGCTGTTTTTT. This gives the protein CASSPGQGVFTGELFF.

This clonotype was counted between two and nine times. This chain connects TRBV11-2 to TRBJ1-4, with D perhaps matching TRBD1 (6 bases). Between the trimmed V and J ends, which lost 5 bases and 8 bases, there was a span of 15 bases. The CDR3 has 14 amino acids. Germline-derived CDR1 and CDR2 are SGHAT and FQNNGV. CDR3 amino acids: CASSPSSGGEKLFF. CDR3 bases: TGTGCCAGCAGCCCTTCATCGGGGGGCGAAAAACTGTTTTTT.

This clonotype was observed a handful of times. V is TRBV7-2 and J is TRBJ2-1; D gene ambiguous. CDR1 SGHTA and CDR2 FQGNSA come from the germline V gene. V lost 2 bases, J lost 8 bases, and 4 bases lay in between. This CDR3 spans 11 amino acids. CDR3 sequence reads: CASSLNDEQFF. CDR3 bases: TGTGCCAGCAGCTTAAACGATGAGCAGTTCTTC.

This clonotype was seen more than once but under ten times. V usage is TRBV6-2 or TRBV6-3 and J usage is TRBJ1-5; D not resolved. The germline CDR1 and CDR2 sequences are MNHEY and SVGEGT. V lost 0 bases to trimming and J lost 3 bases, with 6 bases between them. This CDR3 is built from 14 residues. For the CDR3, the DNA is TGTGCCAGCAGTTACTCGAGCATCAATCAGCCCCAGCATTTT. Translated, it gives CASSYSSINQPQHF.

This clonotype has a count of ten or more. CDR3 residues: CASSHTTGSYEQYF. CDR3 DNA: TGTGCCAGCAGTCATACCACAGGCTCCTACGAGCAGTACTTC. V usage is TRBV5-4 and J usage is TRBJ2-7; possibly TRBD1 for D (5 bases). CDR1 and CDR2 from the germline V gene are SGHNT and YYREEE (reference sequence). Between the trimmed V and J ends, which lost 5 bases and 0 bases, there was a span of 12 bases. CDR3 length equals 14 residues.

This chain uses TRBV11-3 with TRBJ2-3, with a tentative D call TRBD1 (6 bases). This CDR3 spans 17 amino acids. V was trimmed by 6 bases and J by 6 bases, leaving 25 bases between them. Germline lookup yields CDR1 SGHNT and CDR2 YENEEA. Here the CDR3 reads CASRSYPGTQKEDTQYF. CDR3 DNA sequence: TGTGCCAGCAGGTCTTATCCGGGGACACAAAAAGAGGATACGCAGTATTTT.

The chain uses TRBV9 and TRBJ2-3; D perhaps matches TRBD1 (6 bases). CDR3 length: 17 amino acids. The ends were cut back, 3 bases at V and 0 bases at J, with 17 bases in the middle. Germline assignment: CDR1 SGDLS and CDR2 YYNGEE. CDR3 loop: CASSEQGQSTSTDTQYF. CDR3 nucleotides: TGTGCCAGCAGCGAGCAGGGGCAGTCGACTAGCACAGATACGCAGTATTTT.

The V and J genes are TRBV27 and TRBJ1-5, with 9 bases aligning to TRBD1. This CDR3 spans 15 amino acids. V was clipped by 9 bases and J by 0 bases; unmatched bases: 6. The germline gives CDR1 MNHEY, CDR2 SMNVEV (reference sequence). CDR3 amino acids: CASGQGYYSNQPQHF. CDR3 DNA sequence: TGTGCCAGTGGACAGGGGTATTATAGCAATCAGCCCCAGCATTTT.

The chain has TRBV29-1 and TRBJ2-7; 11 nucleotides agree with TRBD2. Germline CDR1 is SQVTM and CDR2 is ANQGSEA. The CDR3 contains 13 residues. With 4 bases clipped from V and 3 bases from J, the junction kept 2 bases outside the gene matches. The CDR3 loop is CSVATSGSYEQYF. The CDR3 DNA reads as TGCAGCGTTGCCACTAGCGGGAGCTACGAGCAGTACTTC.

There are many counts of this clonotype. The V and J genes are TRBV7-3 and TRBJ2-3, with 8 bases fitting TRBD2. In germline, CDR1 is SGHTA, CDR2 FQGTGA. Losses at the gene ends were 4 bases for V and 1 base for J; bases not matched to a gene: 13. The CDR3 runs to 18 residues. In DNA form, the CDR3 reads TGTGCCAGCAGCTCCATCCCGGGGGGGCCAAGTGGCACAGATACGCAGTATTTT. Encoded protein: CASSSIPGGPSGTDTQYF.

Ten or more counts support this clonotype. V gene TRBV18 combines with J gene TRBJ1-6, with D unresolved. The CDR3 has 15 amino acids. V gave up 3 bases and J gave up 6 bases, with 12 bases separating them. CDR1 KGHSH and CDR2 LQKENI come from the germline V gene. Here the CDR3 reads CASSPSGVRNSPLHF. CDR3 coding DNA: TGTGCCAGCTCACCCTCCGGTGTTCGTAATTCACCCCTCCACTTT.

This clonotype was counted at least ten times. The chain uses TRBV7-2 and TRBJ1-2, with D unresolved. The CDR3 sequence is 11 residues long. CDR1 and CDR2 (germline): SGHTA, FQGNSA. Between the trimmed V and J ends, which lost 2 bases and 7 bases, there was a span of 5 bases. CDR3 sequence: CASSLTVGYTF. The CDR3 nucleotides are TGTGCCAGCAGCTTAACCGTTGGCTACACCTTC.

The chain is built from TRBV29-1 and TRBJ2-1, with D possibly matching TRBD1 (6 bases). This CDR3 contains 13 residues. Germline-derived CDR1 and CDR2 are SQVTM and ANQGSEA. Trimming pared 7 bases from V and 3 bases from J, leaving 13 bases between. The CDR3 nucleotides are TGCAGCGGGAGACAGGTTGACTACAATGAGCAGTTCTTC. Translating it yields CSGRQVDYNEQFF.